This TCR beta chain is from a study of blood T cell repertoires in COVID-19. Across the whole study: Specimens from acute and convalescent COVID-19 originated in the United States, Italy and Spain. Sources were T cells, B-cell-depleted T cells, or PBMCs; the material itself was cDNA or gDNA.

The CDR3 is made up of 17 amino acids. V lost 2 bases to trimming and J lost 8 bases, with 25 bases between them. The germline gives CDR1 SGDLS, CDR2 YYNGEE. The authors' processing: Nucleated cell number was recorded as an estimate derived from reference gene primer amplification. Produced via immunoSEQ multiplex PCR; TCRdb's table is partial and in-frame only. V, J and clone size are taken as reported in that table, and D and trimming were inferred from the DNA itself. The sample carries 150,000 to 200,000 clones, approximately 90% recorded once. The chain carries TRBV9 and TRBJ1-2, with D possibly matching TRBD1 (6 bases). The sequencing input was peripheral blood. The TCR originated in a man between 35 and 55 years old with active or convalescent COVID-19. CDR3 nucleotides: TGTGCCAGCAGCGTTTCCGGTTGGACCCCAGGGGTGGGAGGCTACACCTTC. It specifies CASSVSGWTPGVGGYTF.